A selection of T cell receptor beta chains follows, all from one sample in a study of blood T cell repertoires in COVID-19. Sequencing was performed with immunoSEQ multiplex PCR; in TCRdb, only in-frame clones are kept and a portion is missing. The table includes about 330,000 clones, approximately 88% detected once. The sequencing input was peripheral blood. Receptors originate from a man aged 30-40 years with COVID-19, enrolled during active disease. The CDR3 runs from the conserved cysteine through the conserved F or W. A D gene is named only where the DNA matches it firmly. Only part of the rows carry a size: once, few, many, or a class if the clone is expanded.

V: TRBV7-2
J: TRBJ2-7
size: .
D: TRBD2
length: 14
DNA: TGTGCCAGCAGCTCTTCTAGCGGGACGTCCGAGCAGTACTTC
CDR3: CASSSSSGTSEQYF

V: TRBV6-5
J: TRBJ1-5
size: .
D: .
length: 13
DNA: TGTGCCAGCAGTCTACAGGGCTATCAGCCCCAGCATTTT
CDR3: CASSLQGYQPQHF

V: TRBV7-9
J: TRBJ1-1
size: .
D: TRBD1
length: 15
DNA: TGTGCCAGCAGCTTAAGACAGGGGATAGGTACTGAAGCTTTCTTT
CDR3: CASSLRQGIGTEAFF

V: TRBV28
J: TRBJ1-5
size: .
D: .
length: 14
DNA: TGTGCCAGCAGTGCCGGGACACTGTTACAGCCCCAGCATTTT
CDR3: CASSAGTLLQPQHF

V: TRBV6-6
J: TRBJ2-7
size: few
D: .
length: 15
DNA: TGTGCCAGCAGTCAACCCGTCGGGACAACGAACGAGCAGTACTTC
CDR3: CASSQPVGTTNEQYF

V: TRBV23-1
J: TRBJ1-2
size: .
D: TRBD1
length: 15
DNA: TGCGCCAGCAGTCAAGAGCCGGGACAGGGTTTAGGCTACACCTTC
CDR3: CASSQEPGQGLGYTF

V: TRBV5-1
J: TRBJ1-2
size: .
D: TRBD1
length: 14
DNA: TGCGCCAGCAGCTCCGGGACAGGGGGCTATGGCTACACCTTC
CDR3: CASSSGTGGYGYTF

V: TRBV19
J: TRBJ1-5
size: .
D: TRBD1
length: 16
DNA: TGTGCCAGTAGTGGAACCGGGACAGCGAACAATCAGCCCCAGCATTTT
CDR3: CASSGTGTANNQPQHF

V: TRBV11-1
J: TRBJ2-3
size: .
D: .
length: 14
DNA: TGTGCCAGCAGGAGGTTGAAGTCTAAGATAGCGCAGTATTTT
CDR3: CASRRLKSKIAQYF

V: TRBV6-2/TRBV6-3
J: TRBJ2-3
size: .
D: .
length: 16
DNA: TGTGCCAGCAGTTACCCCTATCCCCCTAGCACAGATACGCAGTATTTT
CDR3: CASSYPYPPSTDTQYF

V: TRBV27
J: TRBJ2-1
size: .
D: TRBD2
length: 20
DNA: TGTGCCAGCAGTTTATTCGGGTGGGCTAGCGGGGGGGGATCCTACAATGAGCAGTTCTTC
CDR3: CASSLFGWASGGGSYNEQFF

V: TRBV2
J: TRBJ2-7
size: .
D: .
length: 12
DNA: TGTGCCAGCAGTGTGACTGTCTACGAGCAGTACTTC
CDR3: CASSVTVYEQYF

V: TRBV3-1/TRBV3-2
J: TRBJ2-2
size: .
D: TRBD1
length: 20
DNA: TGTGCCAGCACCGGACTCCCGGGACAGGCGCGGGGTACGAACACCGGGGAGCTGTTTTTT
CDR3: CASTGLPGQARGTNTGELFF

V: TRBV6-2/TRBV6-3
J: TRBJ2-1
size: .
D: TRBD1
length: 14
DNA: TGTGCCAGCAGTTACGCTAGACAGGGTACTGAGCAGTTCTTC
CDR3: CASSYARQGTEQFF

V: TRBV28
J: TRBJ1-3
size: .
D: .
length: 14
DNA: TGTGCCAGCAGTTTTCGGGGGGCGGGAAACACCATATATTTT
CDR3: CASSFRGAGNTIYF

V: TRBV6-2/TRBV6-3
J: TRBJ2-7
size: .
D: .
length: 15
DNA: TGTGCCAGCAGTTACTACTCCCCGGGCTTCGACAGGCTGTACTTC
CDR3: CASSYYSPGFDRLYF

V: TRBV7-9
J: TRBJ2-5
size: .
D: .
length: 15
DNA: TGTGCCAGCAGCTTAATGGGGCCCGGCCAAGAGACCCAGTACTTC
CDR3: CASSLMGPGQETQYF

V: TRBV24-1
J: TRBJ2-3
size: .
D: TRBD1
length: 16
DNA: TGTGCCACCAGTGATTCTGACAGGGCCGGCACAGATACGCAGTATTTT
CDR3: CATSDSDRAGTDTQYF

V: TRBV25-1
J: TRBJ1-3
size: .
D: .
length: 14
DNA: TGTGCCAGCGCCCCGCCAGGGAATCTAAACACCATATATTTT
CDR3: CASAPPGNLNTIYF

V: TRBV10-3
J: TRBJ1-1
size: .
D: TRBD1
length: 15
DNA: TGTGCCATCAGCGAGCAACAGGGTGGGACAGCTGAAGCTTTCTTT
CDR3: CAISEQQGGTAEAFF

V: TRBV7-2
J: TRBJ2-7
size: .
D: .
length: 15
DNA: TGTGCCAGCAGCTTGTATGCGAACCCGGCCTACGAGCAGTACTTC
CDR3: CASSLYANPAYEQYF

V: TRBV28
J: TRBJ2-5
size: .
D: .
length: 13
DNA: TGTGCCAGCAGCGACGGACAATCGGAGACCCAGTACTTC
CDR3: CASSDGQSETQYF

V: TRBV11-2
J: TRBJ2-3
size: .
D: TRBD2
length: 15
DNA: TGTGCCAGCAGCACCCGGACTAGCACGGGGGATACGCAGTATTTT
CDR3: CASSTRTSTGDTQYF

V: TRBV7-3
J: TRBJ2-1
size: .
D: .
length: 16
DNA: TGTGCCAGCAGCCAAACCGGACAGTTATCACACAATGAGCAGTTCTTC
CDR3: CASSQTGQLSHNEQFF

V: TRBV21-1
J: TRBJ2-5
size: .
D: .
length: 14
DNA: TGTGCCAGCAGGGGTACTAGCGGGAGAGAGACCCAGTACTTC
CDR3: CASRGTSGRETQYF

V: TRBV5-1
J: TRBJ1-5
size: .
D: .
length: 15
DNA: TGCGCCAGCAGCTTGGGAGAGGGGGGCAATCAGCCCCAGCATTTT
CDR3: CASSLGEGGNQPQHF

V: TRBV24-1
J: TRBJ2-2
size: .
D: .
length: 15
DNA: TGTGCCACCAGTGACCCCACCCAGGGTATCGGGGAGCTGTTTTTT
CDR3: CATSDPTQGIGELFF

V: TRBV29-1
J: TRBJ2-7
size: .
D: TRBD1
length: 14
DNA: TGCAGCGTTGGAGGGGGCGCAATATCCTACGAGCAGTACTTC
CDR3: CSVGGGAISYEQYF

V: TRBV11-1
J: TRBJ2-7
size: .
D: .
length: 15
DNA: TGTGCCAGCAGCTTAGCGGCAGGGTTCACCTACGAGCAGTACTTC
CDR3: CASSLAAGFTYEQYF

V: TRBV6-2/TRBV6-3
J: TRBJ1-3
size: once
D: TRBD1
length: 13
DNA: TGTGCCAGCAGTGGGACAGGCAGAAACACCATATATTTT
CDR3: CASSGTGRNTIYF

V: TRBV15
J: TRBJ1-5
size: once
D: TRBD1
length: 17
DNA: TGTGCCACCAGGAGGGGACAGGGGGCGTATAGCAATCAGCCCCAGCATTTT
CDR3: CATRRGQGAYSNQPQHF

V: TRBV19
J: TRBJ2-3
size: .
D: .
length: 15
DNA: TGTGCCAGTAGTGGTCTAGCGAAGAGCACAGATACGCAGTATTTT
CDR3: CASSGLAKSTDTQYF

V: TRBV11-2
J: TRBJ1-4
size: .
D: .
length: 20
DNA: TGTGCCAGCAGCTTAGATAGGAGGGGCGGTCTATCCTTAACTAATGAAAAACTGTTTTTT
CDR3: CASSLDRRGGLSLTNEKLFF

V: TRBV4-2
J: TRBJ2-2
size: .
D: TRBD2
length: 17
DNA: TGTGCCAGCAGCCGACCCGGGACTAGCGGGAGTCGAGGGGAGCTGTTTTTT
CDR3: CASSRPGTSGSRGELFF

V: TRBV7-9
J: TRBJ2-5
size: once
D: .
length: 15
DNA: TGTGCCAGCAGCTTCAGGGGGGCATTTGGGGAGACCCAGTACTTC
CDR3: CASSFRGAFGETQYF

V: TRBV7-2
J: TRBJ2-5
size: .
D: TRBD2
length: 15
DNA: TGTGCCAGCAGCATCGAGCGGGGGGTGGGAGAGACCCAGTACTTC
CDR3: CASSIERGVGETQYF

V: TRBV10-3
J: TRBJ2-1
size: .
D: TRBD2
length: 18
DNA: TGTGCCATCAGTGCCGGGACTAGCGGGAGTCTCGACTACAATGAGCAGTTCTTC
CDR3: CAISAGTSGSLDYNEQFF

V: TRBV29-1
J: TRBJ1-1
size: .
D: TRBD1
length: 13
DNA: TGCAGCGAAACAGGGGGCGTAGGGACTGAAGCTTTCTTT
CDR3: CSETGGVGTEAFF

V: TRBV9
J: TRBJ2-3
size: .
D: TRBD2
length: 15
DNA: TGTGCCAGCAGCGTATTTAGCGGGAGCACAGATACGCAGTATTTT
CDR3: CASSVFSGSTDTQYF

V: TRBV7-6
J: TRBJ2-2
size: .
D: .
length: 16
DNA: TGTGCCAGCAGCTACCGAGTGGGGGCAGGCACCGGGGAGCTGTTTTTT
CDR3: CASSYRVGAGTGELFF

V: TRBV5-6
J: TRBJ2-7
size: .
D: .
length: 15
DNA: TGTGCCAGCAGCTTGGGTGGGGGCCCCTCCTACGAGCAGTACTTC
CDR3: CASSLGGGPSYEQYF

V: TRBV5-1
J: TRBJ1-1
size: .
D: TRBD1
length: 14
DNA: TGCGCCAGCAGCTTCGGGACAGGGGTGACTGAAGCTTTCTTT
CDR3: CASSFGTGVTEAFF

V: TRBV18
J: TRBJ1-1
size: .
D: .
length: 14
DNA: TGTGCCAGCTCACCGGTGGAGGGAGGGACTGAAGCTTTCTTT
CDR3: CASSPVEGGTEAFF

V: TRBV27
J: TRBJ1-1
size: .
D: .
length: 14
DNA: TGTGCCAGCGAATTGTCGGGACACCTCCGGGTAGCTTTCTTT
CDR3: CASELSGHLRVAFF

V: TRBV11-2
J: TRBJ1-1
size: once
D: TRBD1
length: 17
DNA: TGTGCCAGCAGCCTGACAATGGGGACAGGGTCGAACACTGAAGCTTTCTTT
CDR3: CASSLTMGTGSNTEAFF

V: TRBV7-9
J: TRBJ2-2
size: .
D: .
length: 16
DNA: TGTGCCAGCAGCTTACCGCGGGTGGCAGGGGCCGGGGAGCTGTTTTTT
CDR3: CASSLPRVAGAGELFF

V: TRBV4-1
J: TRBJ2-4
size: .
D: TRBD2
length: 21
DNA: TGCGCCAGCAGCCAAATTCGTCAGTTAGCGGGGGCCCAGGGGGCCAAAAACATTCAGTACTTC
CDR3: CASSQIRQLAGAQGAKNIQYF

V: TRBV12-5
J: TRBJ2-1
size: .
D: .
length: 13
DNA: TGTGCTAGTGTCGCCTCAGTTCACAATGAGCAGTTCTTC
CDR3: CASVASVHNEQFF

V: TRBV10-3
J: TRBJ2-1
size: .
D: TRBD2
length: 15
DNA: TGTGCCATCAGCCAACTAGCGGGGGGTCGGAATGAGCAGTTCTTC
CDR3: CAISQLAGGRNEQFF

V: TRBV19
J: TRBJ2-1
size: .
D: TRBD2
length: 15
DNA: TGTGCCACCGAGGGACTAGCGGGAGGGGGGAATGAGCAGTTCTTC
CDR3: CATEGLAGGGNEQFF

V: TRBV12-2
J: TRBJ2-6
size: .
D: .
length: 18
DNA: TGTGCAAGTCGCCCCCGGGCTAGCGGGGGTTATGGGGCCAACGTCCTGACTTTC
CDR3: CASRPRASGGYGANVLTF

V: TRBV20-1
J: TRBJ1-4
size: .
D: TRBD1
length: 16
DNA: TGCAGTGCTAGTCTTTATGGACAGGGGGCGGGAGAAAAACTGTTTTTT
CDR3: CSASLYGQGAGEKLFF

V: TRBV7-9
J: TRBJ1-4
size: .
D: .
length: 16
DNA: TGTGCCAGCAGCTTAGGCAGCGGGGGGACTAATGAAAAACTGTTTTTT
CDR3: CASSLGSGGTNEKLFF

V: TRBV5-4
J: TRBJ1-2
size: .
D: TRBD1
length: 15
DNA: TGTGCCAGCAGCGCGACAGGGGTCGAAGGGTATGGCTACACCTTC
CDR3: CASSATGVEGYGYTF

V: TRBV6-2/TRBV6-3
J: TRBJ2-1
size: .
D: TRBD2
length: 17
DNA: TGTGCCAGCAGTTACTCGATCGGAGCGGGGGGTTTCAATGAGCAGTTCTTC
CDR3: CASSYSIGAGGFNEQFF

V: TRBV12-3/TRBV12-4
J: TRBJ2-7
size: .
D: .
length: 12
DNA: TGTGCCAGTGGCGCTGGTGGGCACGAGCAGTACTTC
CDR3: CASGAGGHEQYF

V: TRBV10-3
J: TRBJ2-7
size: .
D: TRBD2
length: 13
DNA: TGTGCCACCGTCGGGACTAGCGACAACGAGCAGTACTTC
CDR3: CATVGTSDNEQYF